The next 9 T cell receptor beta chains were all read from a single sample in a study of cytomegalovirus exposure and HLA in healthy donors. The assay was immunoSEQ multiplex PCR, and TCRdb's table has in-frame clones only and misses some. This table holds under 150,000 clones, roughly 88% found once. The sequenced material came from PBMCs. These receptor sequences come from a young woman in good health and CMV-seropositive.

This clone was seen a few times. J is TRBJ1-1 and V is TRBV30; D gene ambiguous. The CDR3 is 14 residues long. From germline, CDR1 is GTSNPN and CDR2 SVGIG (reference sequence). Trimming pared 0 bases from V and 4 bases from J, leaving 12 bases between. The CDR3 coding sequence is TGTGCCTGGAGTGTATTGGTCACCGGCACTGAAGCTTTCTTT. Translating it yields CAWSVLVTGTEAFF.

The chain joins TRBV6-1 to TRBJ2-7, with D maybe TRBD2 (6 bases). Germline V lookup: CDR1 MNHNS, CDR2 SASEGT. Trimming cost V 7 bases and J 2 bases, with 15 bases left between them. This CDR3 comprises 14 residues. The CDR3 nucleotides read TGTGCCAGCAACGGCGGGGTGGGACCCTACGAGCAGTACTTC. Translating gives CASNGGVGPYEQYF.

V gene TRBV29-1 combines with J gene TRBJ1-4, with 8 nucleotides matching TRBD1. The germline V gene encodes CDR1 SQVTM and CDR2 ANQGSEA. The CDR3 extends over 14 amino acids. Germline trimming cut 4 bases from V and 3 bases from J; bases unmatched to any gene: 4. CDR3 amino acids: CSVADRAANEKLFF. The CDR3 DNA reads TGCAGCGTTGCGGACAGGGCGGCTAATGAAAAACTGTTTTTT.

The chain recombines TRBV5-6 with TRBJ2-1; TRBD2 agrees at 9 bases. This CDR3 spans 14 amino acids. After removal of 4 bases from V and 6 bases from J, the junction contained 5 bases not matched to a gene. The germline gives CDR1 SGHDT, CDR2 YYEEEE. The CDR3 DNA follows: TGTGCCAGCAGCCCGGGACTAGCTGGCAATGAGCAGTTCTTC. As protein: CASSPGLAGNEQFF.

V is TRBV7-9 and J is TRBJ2-1; D is undetermined. CDR3 length: 13 residues. Between the trimmed V and J ends, which lost 0 bases and 8 bases, there was a span of 8 bases. Germline V gene lookup returns CDR1 SEHNR and CDR2 FQNEAQ (reference sequence). The CDR3 DNA follows: TGTGCCAGCAGCTTAGCCCAGGCCGATGAGCAGTTCTTC. Encoded protein: CASSLAQADEQFF.

This chain joins TRBV27 and TRBJ1-1, with D hard to call. Looked up from germline, CDR1 is MNHEY and CDR2 is SMNVEV (reference sequence). Trimming cost V 1 base and J 0 bases, with 6 bases left between them. The CDR3 length is 14 residues. CDR3 nucleotide sequence: TGTGCCAGCAGTTTATTCAGGATGAACACTGAAGCTTTCTTT. Its translation: CASSLFRMNTEAFF.

V and J are TRBV7-9 and TRBJ1-1; possibly TRBD1 for D (5 bases). CDR1 and CDR2 from the germline V gene are SEHNR and FQNEAQ (reference sequence). The CDR3 contains 15 residues. V was cut by 8 bases and J by 5 bases, with 21 bases left in between. This CDR3 reads CASLPLGRKGTEAFF. The DNA for the CDR3 is TGTGCCAGCCTACCTTTGGGAAGAAAGGGGACTGAAGCTTTCTTT.

The chain links TRBV7-3 to TRBJ2-1, with 9 positions matching TRBD2. Germline-derived CDR1 and CDR2 are SGHTA and FQGTGA. V lost 4 bases, J lost 0 bases, and 4 bases stayed unmatched. The CDR3 totals 16 residues. The CDR3, as DNA: TGTGCCAGCAGCTACCTTAGCGGGAGCTCCTACAATGAGCAGTTCTTC. Encoded protein: CASSYLSGSSYNEQFF.

The CDR3 loop is CASSLGRAGGADTQYF. CDR3 nucleotides: TGCGCCAGCAGCCTGGGGCGAGCGGGAGGGGCAGATACGCAGTATTTT. The chain combines TRBV5-1 with TRBJ2-3; 10 nucleotides line up with TRBD2. The V gene's germline CDR1 is SGHRS and CDR2 YFSETQ. The CDR3 sequence is 16 residues long. V shed 4 bases, J shed 4 bases, and the junction held 9 bases outside the gene matches.